This T cell receptor beta chain was documented in a study of blood T cell repertoires in COVID-19. On the study more broadly: There were acute and convalescent COVID-19 samples, and they came from the United States, Italy and Spain. T cells, B-cell-depleted T cells, or PBMCs supplied cDNA or gDNA.

The CDR3 extends over 14 amino acids. CDR1 is MRHNA and CDR2 is SNTAGT in the germline V gene. V lost 6 bases, J lost 2 bases, and 4 bases stayed unmatched. As processed by the authors: Amplification of reference gene primers provided the estimated nucleated cell counts. The repertoire was sequenced with immunoSEQ multiplex PCR; TCRdb's copy has only in-frame clones and lacks some. Clone size and the V and J calls come from that table; the DNA yielded D and trimming. The sample contains 150,000 to 200,000 clones, 84% of which appear only once. This rearrangement joins TRBV6-4 to TRBJ1-2; TRBD1 agrees at 9 bases. Sequencing used peripheral blood. This clonotype originated in a woman in her seventies with COVID-19, enrolled during active disease. CDR3 region: CASRRDRENYGYTF. The DNA for the CDR3 is TGTGCCAGCAGGAGGGACAGGGAAAACTATGGCTACACCTTC.